These 7 T cell receptor beta chains were all obtained from the same sample, sequenced in a study of OX40 agonist ivuxolimab in advanced cancers. Assay used: immunoSEQ multiplex PCR; TCRdb lists only in-frame clones, some missing. Here the sample spans 90,000 to 100,000 clones, 70% to 90% being singletons. Sequencing was performed on CD4+ or CD8+ T cells sorted from blood, taken in a trial of the OX40 agonist ivuxolimab. The receptor set was obtained from an adult with an advanced solid tumor such as melanoma, head and neck, liver or kidney cancer.

The V and J genes are TRBV7-8 and TRBJ1-2; TRBD1 matches 8 bases. J gave up 5 bases and V 1 base, and 6 bases lay outside the gene matches. From germline, CDR1 is SGHVS and CDR2 FQNEAQ. The length of the CDR3 is 15 residues. DNA for the CDR3: TGTGCCAGCAGCTTAGGGGCGCAGGGGGCTTATGGCTACACCTTC. The encoded protein is CASSLGAQGAYGYTF.

This chain uses TRBV6-5 with TRBJ1-2; 7 bases align to TRBD1. Germline CDR1 MNHEY, CDR2 SVGAGI. After removal of 6 bases from V and 2 bases from J, the junction contained 9 bases not matched to a gene. The CDR3 contains 15 residues. As DNA, the CDR3 is TGTGCCAGCAGCGATGGGACAGCGGGGAACTATGGCTACACCTTC. Amino acids: CASSDGTAGNYGYTF.

This chain joins TRBV2 and TRBJ2-1; maybe TRBD2 (7 bases). Trimming stripped 4 bases from V and 8 bases from J, with 18 bases between. Germline CDR1 is SNHLY and CDR2 is FYNNEI. The CDR3 spans 15 residues. The CDR3 here is CASSVGGGVVDEQFF. The CDR3 bases are TGTGCCAGCAGTGTCGGAGGGGGGGTTGTTGATGAGCAGTTCTTC.

This chain's CDR3 is CASSAGQGIMDYGYTF. For the CDR3, the DNA is TGTGCCAGCAGCGCAGGCCAGGGGATTATGGACTATGGCTACACCTTC. The chain is built from TRBV7-9 and TRBJ1-2, with a possible D match to TRBD1 (6 bases). V lost 5 bases and J 3 bases, leaving 19 bases between the germline ends. The CDR3 loop spans 16 amino acids. The V gene's germline CDR1 is SEHNR and CDR2 FQNEAQ (reference sequence).

CDR3: CASSFGWGATDTQYF. The CDR3 DNA sequence: TGTGCCAGCAGTTTCGGGTGGGGGGCCACAGATACGCAGTATTTT. The J gene is TRBJ2-3, the V gene TRBV2, with D perhaps given as TRBD1 or TRBD2 (6 bases each). V was cut by 5 bases and J by 2 bases, with 14 bases left in between. The CDR3 consists of 15 residues. Germline V gives CDR1 SNHLY, CDR2 FYNNEI.

The chain carries TRBV6-5 and TRBJ1-5; D is perhaps TRBD1 (5 bases). Trimming stripped 6 bases from V and 7 bases from J, with 16 bases between. Germline V gene data show CDR1 as MNHEY and CDR2 as SVGAGI. CDR3 length: 14 residues. CDR3 sequence: CASSPLGGRQPQHF. In nucleotides, the CDR3 is TGTGCCAGCAGCCCCCTTGGGGGAAGACAGCCCCAGCATTTT.

This chain uses TRBV29-1 with TRBJ1-1; D unclear. CDR1 is SQVTM and CDR2 is ANQGSEA in the germline V gene. V dropped 4 bases and J dropped 0 bases, with 12 bases sitting between them. The CDR3 consists of 14 residues. CDR3: CSVGKRTLNTEAFF. For the CDR3, the DNA is TGCAGCGTTGGAAAACGGACGTTGAACACTGAAGCTTTCTTT.